This T cell receptor (beta chain) was profiled in a study of T cells in localized non-small cell lung cancer. This clone is categorized as medium-sized (0.01 to 0.1%). Its antigen is as yet unknown. Study-wide results and caveats: A higher density of T cells in blood coincided with extended overall survival. Heterogeneity cannot be ruled out, as sequencing used one tumor region only. The study found T cell clonality highest in uninvolved adjacent lung, above tumor. Adjacent lung had a median approximately 57 of the 100 largest tumor clones.

Data came from immunoSEQ multiplex PCR; TCRdb stores just in-frame clones and leaves some out. Of approximately 45,000 clones detected, 81% appear once; the ten largest clones hold approximately 17%. Germline values: CDR1 SGHTA, CDR2 FQGNSA. V lost 5 bases, J lost 6 bases, and 13 bases lay in between. This CDR3 is built from 13 residues. The chain employs TRBV7-2 and TRBJ1-1; D is ambiguous. Sequenced material: peripheral blood mononuclear cells, taken before any cancer treatment. The sequence came from a man aged 40-75 years with stage III lung adenocarcinoma. CDR3 region: CASSLDEYSEAFF. The CDR3 DNA is TGTGCCAGCAGCCTGGATGAATACTCTGAAGCTTTCTTT.